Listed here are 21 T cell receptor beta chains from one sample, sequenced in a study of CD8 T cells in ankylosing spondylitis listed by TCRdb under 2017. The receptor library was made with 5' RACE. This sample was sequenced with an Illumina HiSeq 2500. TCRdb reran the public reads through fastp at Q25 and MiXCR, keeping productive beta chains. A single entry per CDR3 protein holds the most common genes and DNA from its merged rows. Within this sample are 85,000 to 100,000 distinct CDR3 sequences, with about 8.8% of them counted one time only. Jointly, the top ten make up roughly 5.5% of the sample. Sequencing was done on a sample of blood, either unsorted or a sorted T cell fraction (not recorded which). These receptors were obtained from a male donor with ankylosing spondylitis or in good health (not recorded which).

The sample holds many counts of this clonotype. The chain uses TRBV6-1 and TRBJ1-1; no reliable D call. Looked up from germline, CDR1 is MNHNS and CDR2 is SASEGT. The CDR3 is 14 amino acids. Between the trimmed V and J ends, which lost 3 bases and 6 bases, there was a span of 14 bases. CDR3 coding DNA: TGTGCCAGCAGTGATCGTAATCAAGGCGCTGAAGCTTTCTTT. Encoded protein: CASSDRNQGAEAFF.

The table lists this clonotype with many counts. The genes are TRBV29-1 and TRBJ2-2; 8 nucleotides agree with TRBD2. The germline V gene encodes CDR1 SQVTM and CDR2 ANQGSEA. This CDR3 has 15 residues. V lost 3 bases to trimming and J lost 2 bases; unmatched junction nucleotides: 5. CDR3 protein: CSVDLRGANTGELFF. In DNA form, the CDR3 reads TGCAGCGTTGACTTGCGGGGGGCTAACACCGGGGAGCTGTTTTTT.

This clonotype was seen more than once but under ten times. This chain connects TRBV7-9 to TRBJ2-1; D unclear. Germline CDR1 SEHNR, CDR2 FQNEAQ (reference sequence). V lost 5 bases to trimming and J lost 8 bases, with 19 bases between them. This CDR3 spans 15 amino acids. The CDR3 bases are TGTGCCAGCAGCGTGGTGGTAGCCCTTTTGGATGAGCAGTTCTTC. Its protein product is CASSVVVALLDEQFF.

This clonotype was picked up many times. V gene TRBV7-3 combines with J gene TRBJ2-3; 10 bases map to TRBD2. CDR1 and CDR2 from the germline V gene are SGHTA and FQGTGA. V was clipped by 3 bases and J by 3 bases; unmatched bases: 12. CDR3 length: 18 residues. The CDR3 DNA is TGTGCCAGCAGCTTGGCAGCGGGGGGGTTAATTGGAACAGATACGCAGTATTTT. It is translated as CASSLAAGGLIGTDTQYF. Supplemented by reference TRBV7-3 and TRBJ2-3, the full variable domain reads GAGVSQTPSNKVTEKGKYVELRCDPISGHTALYWYRQSLGQGPEFLIYFQGTGAADDSGLPNDRFFAVRPEGSVSTLKIQRTERGDSAVYLCASSLAAGGLIGTDTQYFGPGTRLTVL.

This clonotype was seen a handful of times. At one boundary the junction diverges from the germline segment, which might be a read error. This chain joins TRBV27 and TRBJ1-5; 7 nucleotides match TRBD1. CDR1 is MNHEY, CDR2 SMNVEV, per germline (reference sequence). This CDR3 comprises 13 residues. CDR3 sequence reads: CANSLTGNQPQHF. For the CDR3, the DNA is TGTGCCAACAGTTTGACAGGGAATCAGCCCCAGCATTTT.

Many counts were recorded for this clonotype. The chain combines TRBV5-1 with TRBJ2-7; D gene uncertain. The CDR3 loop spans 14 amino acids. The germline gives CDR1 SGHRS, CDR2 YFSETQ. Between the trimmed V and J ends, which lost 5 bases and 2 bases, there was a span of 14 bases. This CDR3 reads CASRLHDLTYEQYF. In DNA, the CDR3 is TGCGCCAGCAGGCTCCATGACTTGACCTACGAGCAGTACTTC.

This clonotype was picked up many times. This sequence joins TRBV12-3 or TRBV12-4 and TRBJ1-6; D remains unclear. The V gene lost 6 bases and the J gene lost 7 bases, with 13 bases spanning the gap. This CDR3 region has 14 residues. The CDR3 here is CASSPDGPNSPLHF. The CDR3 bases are TGTGCCAGCAGCCCTGACGGGCCCAATTCACCCCTCCACTTT.

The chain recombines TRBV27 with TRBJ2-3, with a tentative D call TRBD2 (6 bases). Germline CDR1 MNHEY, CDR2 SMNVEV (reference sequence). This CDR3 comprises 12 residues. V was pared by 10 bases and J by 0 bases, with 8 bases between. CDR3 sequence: CATEGSTDTQYF. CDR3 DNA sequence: TGTGCCACGGAGGGTAGCACAGATACGCAGTATTTT.

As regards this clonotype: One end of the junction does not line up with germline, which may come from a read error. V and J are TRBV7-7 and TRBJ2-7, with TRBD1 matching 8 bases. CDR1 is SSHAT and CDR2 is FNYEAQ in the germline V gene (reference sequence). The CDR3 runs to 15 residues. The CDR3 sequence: CASNLSPTGVSEQYF. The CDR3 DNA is TGTGCTAGCAACTTAAGCCCGACAGGGGTGAGCGAGCAGTACTTC.

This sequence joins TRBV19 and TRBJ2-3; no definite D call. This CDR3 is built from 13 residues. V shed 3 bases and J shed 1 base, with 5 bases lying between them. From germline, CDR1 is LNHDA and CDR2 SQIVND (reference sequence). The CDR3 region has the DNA TGTGCCAGTAGTATCCAGCGCACAGATACGCAGTATTTT. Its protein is CASSIQRTDTQYF. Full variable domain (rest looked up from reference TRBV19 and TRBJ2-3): DGGITQSPKYLFRKEGQNVTLSCEQNLNHDAMYWYRQDPGQGLRLIYYSQIVNDFQKGDIAEGYSVSREKKESFPLTVTSAQKNPTAFYLCASSIQRTDTQYFGPGTRLTVL.

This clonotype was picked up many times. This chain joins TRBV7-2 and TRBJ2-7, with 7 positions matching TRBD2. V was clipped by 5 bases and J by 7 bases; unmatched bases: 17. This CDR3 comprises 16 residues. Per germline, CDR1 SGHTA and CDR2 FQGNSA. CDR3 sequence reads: CASSASGGSGLEEQYF. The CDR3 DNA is TGTGCCAGCAGCGCCTCGGGGGGTAGCGGGCTTGAGGAGCAGTACTTC.

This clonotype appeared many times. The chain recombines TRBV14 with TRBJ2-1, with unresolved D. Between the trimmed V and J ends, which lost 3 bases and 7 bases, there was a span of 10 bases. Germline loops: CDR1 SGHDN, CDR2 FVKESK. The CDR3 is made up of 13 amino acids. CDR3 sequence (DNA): TGTGCCAGCAGCCAGTATCCCCTAAATGAGCAGTTCTTC. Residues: CASSQYPLNEQFF.

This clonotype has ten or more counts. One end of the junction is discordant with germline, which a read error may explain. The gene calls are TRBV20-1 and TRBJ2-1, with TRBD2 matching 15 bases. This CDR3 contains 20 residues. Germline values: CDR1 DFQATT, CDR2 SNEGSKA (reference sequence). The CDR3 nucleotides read TGCAGTTCTAGAGAAGAGCTCGGGACTAGCGGGGGGAGCTCCTACAATGAGCAGTTCTTC. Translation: CSSREELGTSGGSSYNEQFF.

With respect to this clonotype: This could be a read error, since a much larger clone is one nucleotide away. Written as DNA, the CDR3 is TGTGCCACCAGCACCCAGTTTAATGAAGAACTGTTTTTT. Translation gives CATSTQFNEELFF. The chain carries TRBV15 and TRBJ1-4; the D is unclear. Germline lookup yields CDR1 LNHNV and CDR2 YYDKDF (reference sequence). The CDR3 has 13 residues.

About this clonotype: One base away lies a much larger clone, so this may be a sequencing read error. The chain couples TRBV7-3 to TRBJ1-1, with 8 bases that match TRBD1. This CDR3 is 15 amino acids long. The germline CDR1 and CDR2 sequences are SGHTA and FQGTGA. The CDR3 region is CASSTGTGLNTAAFF. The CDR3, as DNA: TGTGCCAGCAGCACCGGGACAGGCTTGAACACTGCAGCTTTCTTT.

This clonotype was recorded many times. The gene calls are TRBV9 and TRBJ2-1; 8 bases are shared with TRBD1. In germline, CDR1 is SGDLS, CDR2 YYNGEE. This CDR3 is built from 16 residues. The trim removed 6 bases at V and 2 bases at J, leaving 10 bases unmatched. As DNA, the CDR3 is TGTGCCAGCAACTATAAACAGGGGGACCCCTACAATGAGCAGTTCTTC. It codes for CASNYKQGDPYNEQFF. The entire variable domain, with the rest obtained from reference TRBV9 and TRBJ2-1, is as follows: DSGVTQTPKHLITATGQRVTLRCSPRSGDLSVYWYQQSLDQGLQFLIQYYNGEERAKGNILERFSAQQFPDLHSELNLSSLELGDSALYFCASNYKQGDPYNEQFFGPGTRLTVL.

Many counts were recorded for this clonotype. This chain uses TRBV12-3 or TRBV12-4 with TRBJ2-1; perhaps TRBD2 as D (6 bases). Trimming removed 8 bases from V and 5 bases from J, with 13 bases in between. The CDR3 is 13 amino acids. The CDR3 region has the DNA TGTGCCAGCGAACGGAGGGAGCACAATGAGCAGTTCTTC. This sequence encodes CASERREHNEQFF.

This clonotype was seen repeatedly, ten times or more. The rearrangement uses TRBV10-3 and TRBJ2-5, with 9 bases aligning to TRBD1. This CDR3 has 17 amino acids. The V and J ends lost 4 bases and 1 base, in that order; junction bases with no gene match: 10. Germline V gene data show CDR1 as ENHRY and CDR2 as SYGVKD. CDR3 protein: CAISAILGTGPQETQYF. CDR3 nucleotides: TGTGCCATCAGTGCGATTTTGGGGACAGGGCCCCAAGAGACCCAGTACTTC.

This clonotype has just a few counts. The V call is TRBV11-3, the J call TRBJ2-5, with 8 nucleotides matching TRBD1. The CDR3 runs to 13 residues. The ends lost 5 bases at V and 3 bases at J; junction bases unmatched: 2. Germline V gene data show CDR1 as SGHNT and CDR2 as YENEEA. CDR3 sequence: CASSMGQEETQYF. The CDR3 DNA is TGTGCCAGCAGCATGGGACAGGAAGAGACCCAGTACTTC. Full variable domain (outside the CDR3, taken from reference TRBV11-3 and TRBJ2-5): EAGVVQSPRYKIIEKKQPVAFWCNPISGHNTLYWYLQNLGQGPELLIRYENEEAVDDSQLPKDRFSAERLKGVDSTLKIQPAELGDSAVYLCASSMGQEETQYFGPGTRLLVL.

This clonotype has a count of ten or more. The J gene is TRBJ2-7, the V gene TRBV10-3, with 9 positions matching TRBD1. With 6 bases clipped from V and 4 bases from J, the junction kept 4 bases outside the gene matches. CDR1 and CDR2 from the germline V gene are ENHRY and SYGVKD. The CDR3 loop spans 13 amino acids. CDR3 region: CAISAGTGYEQYF. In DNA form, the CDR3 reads TGTGCCATCAGCGCCGGGACAGGGTACGAGCAGTACTTC.

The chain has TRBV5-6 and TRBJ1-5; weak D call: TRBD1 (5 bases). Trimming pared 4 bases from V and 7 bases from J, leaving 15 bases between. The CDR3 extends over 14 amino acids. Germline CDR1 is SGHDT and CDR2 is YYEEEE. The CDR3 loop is CASSLGGVPQPQHF. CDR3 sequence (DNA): TGTGCCAGCAGCCTCGGGGGGGTCCCCCAGCCCCAGCATTTT.